Following are 32 T cell receptor beta chains from one sample sequenced in a study of shared clonotypes between healthy human individuals. Produced via immunoSEQ multiplex PCR; TCRdb's table is partial and in-frame only. The data contain 330,000 or so clones, about 74% of them seen just once; the ten biggest clones take up 10%. What was sequenced was memory CD4+ T cells sorted from blood. Regarding subset: CD45RA-negative fraction. The receptors originated from a man younger than 40 in good health.

This rearrangement joins TRBV5-1 to TRBJ2-3, with 8 positions matching TRBD2. This CDR3 spans 13 amino acids. The germline V gene has CDR1 SGHRS and CDR2 YFSETQ. J gave up 8 bases and V 7 bases, and 9 bases lay outside the gene matches. The chain's CDR3 is CASWSGSLSTQYF. In DNA form, the CDR3 reads TGCGCCAGCTGGAGCGGGAGTTTAAGTACGCAGTATTTT. The full variable domain, with the rest looked up from reference TRBV5-1 and TRBJ2-3, is KAGVTQTPRYLIKTRGQQVTLSCSPISGHRSVSWYQQTPGQGLQFLFEYFSETQRNKGNFPGRFSGRQFSNSRSEMNVSTLELGDSALYLCASWSGSLSTQYFGPGTRLTVL.

CDR3 amino acids: CASSFGGRKEQYF. As DNA, the CDR3 is TGTGCCAGCAGCTTCGGGGGAAGGAAAGAGCAGTACTTC. The gene calls are TRBV5-4 and TRBJ2-7; D might be TRBD2 (6 bases). The length of the CDR3 is 13 residues. With 2 bases removed from V and 7 bases from J, the gap between germline ends came to 13 bases. Germline CDR1 SGHNT, CDR2 YYREEE (reference sequence).

This clone was recorded a few times. The chain links TRBV7-3 to TRBJ2-1; 9 bases are shared with TRBD1. The CDR3 totals 18 residues. The J segment lost 6 bases and the V segment lost 5 bases, leaving 17 bases of the junction unmatched. The V gene's germline CDR1 is SGHTA and CDR2 FQGTGA. Here the CDR3 DNA reads TGTGCCAGCAGCCCAATTCCTCTCGGGACAGGGCAGATCAATGAGCAGTTCTTC. It is translated as CASSPIPLGTGQINEQFF.

This chain connects TRBV10-2 to TRBJ1-2; D is unclear. The CDR3 has 14 residues. Germline CDR1 WSHSY, CDR2 SAAADI. Trimming shortened V by 3 bases and J by 2 bases, and 10 bases separated the two germline ends. As DNA, the CDR3 is TGCGCCAGCAGTGACCCGAGGAAAAACTATGGCTACACCTTC. Its translation: CASSDPRKNYGYTF.

The chain joins TRBV10-3 to TRBJ1-4; 11 bases align to TRBD1. The trim removed 9 bases at V and 8 bases at J, leaving 14 bases unmatched. The germline gives CDR1 ENHRY, CDR2 SYGVKD. The CDR3 extends over 16 amino acids. CDR3 region: CAINPAGGTGGEKLFF. CDR3 coding DNA: TGTGCCATTAACCCCGCGGGCGGGACAGGGGGGGAAAAACTGTTTTTT.

The CDR3 DNA reads TGTGCCAGCAGTTTTGGTGGGGTAGGGCGGGAGGTTTCCTACGAGCAGTACTTC. As protein: CASSFGGVGREVSYEQYF. The V and J genes are TRBV27 and TRBJ2-7, with TRBD2 matching 8 bases. V dropped 3 bases and J dropped 1; count of bases not matched to a gene: 14. Germline CDR1 reads MNHEY; CDR2 reads SMNVEV (reference sequence). CDR3 length equals 18 residues.

This clone came up a few times. The rearrangement links TRBV19 to TRBJ2-7; D tentatively fits TRBD1 or TRBD2 (5 bases each). CDR3 length: 14 residues. Germline CDR1 is LNHDA and CDR2 is SQIVND (reference sequence). The germline V and J ends were trimmed by 5 bases and 6 bases, with 17 bases remaining between them. Written as DNA, the CDR3 is TGTGCCAGTAGTCCAGAGGGACGGGTTTCCGAGCAGTACTTC. This translates into CASSPEGRVSEQYF.

In this sample, this clone turned up once. The chain couples TRBV27 to TRBJ1-5; D call uncertain. The CDR3 loop spans 13 amino acids. Germline CDR1 is MNHEY and CDR2 is SMNVEV (reference sequence). V was clipped by 2 bases and J by 5 bases, with 7 bases between them. Written as DNA, the CDR3 is TGTGCCAGCAGTTTAAGGGAATATCAGCCCCAGCATTTT. Its protein is CASSLREYQPQHF.

With regard to this clone: Other DNA sequences in the same sample also yield this CDR3. The CDR3 loop reads CASSERGYGYTF. The CDR3 DNA reads TGTGCCAGCAGTGAGAGAGGGTATGGCTACACCTTC. The chain recombines TRBV2 with TRBJ1-2, with unresolved D. Germline V gene data show CDR1 as SNHLY and CDR2 as FYNNEI. The CDR3 spans 12 residues. V lost 3 bases and J lost 5, with 7 bases in between. Combining the CDR3 with reference TRBV2 and TRBJ1-2 gives the whole variable domain EPEVTQTPSHQVTQMGQEVILRCVPISNHLYFYWYRQILGQKVEFLVSFYNNEISEKSEIFDDQFSVERPDGSNFTLKIRSTKLEDSAMYFCASSERGYGYTFGSGTRLTVV.

The chain uses TRBV19 and TRBJ2-3; 9 bases align to TRBD2. Germline V gives CDR1 LNHDA, CDR2 SQIVND (reference sequence). The CDR3 extends over 15 amino acids. V lost 3 bases, J lost 2 bases, and 3 bases stayed unmatched. The CDR3 nucleotides read TGTGCCAGTAGTATGGGACTAGCAGTCACAGATACGCAGTATTTT. Encoded protein: CASSMGLAVTDTQYF.

This chain uses TRBV27 with TRBJ2-2, with D unclear. CDR3 length: 12 residues. Between the trimmed V and J ends, which lost 2 bases and 7 bases, there was a span of 5 bases. Germline CDR1 is MNHEY and CDR2 is SMNVEV (reference sequence). The CDR3 here is CASSLPGGELFF. The CDR3 DNA reads as TGTGCCAGCAGTTTACCCGGCGGGGAGCTGTTTTTT.

V usage is TRBV7-9 and J usage is TRBJ2-2; the D gene could be TRBD1 or TRBD2 (5 bases each). The germline V gene encodes CDR1 SEHNR and CDR2 FQNEAQ (reference sequence). The CDR3 runs to 15 residues. Trimming shortened V by 4 bases and J by 1 base, and 10 bases separated the two germline ends. In nucleotides, the CDR3 is TGTGCCAGCAGCTCCCCTGGGGGGAACACCGGGGAGCTGTTTTTT. Its translation: CASSSPGGNTGELFF.

J is TRBJ1-6 and V is TRBV5-4; TRBD1 might be the D (5 bases). Trimming removed 5 bases at V and 0 bases at J, with 9 bases between. Germline CDR1 is SGHNT and CDR2 is YYREEE (reference sequence). The CDR3 contains 15 residues. In nucleotides, the CDR3 is TGTGCCAGCAGTGACAGAAACTCCTATAATTCACCCCTCCACTTT. Translation gives CASSDRNSYNSPLHF.

This sequence joins TRBV7-9 and TRBJ2-4; a possible D gene is TRBD2 (6 bases). Trimming took off 5 bases at V and 6 bases at J, with 17 bases between the two ends. CDR1 and CDR2 (germline): SEHNR, FQNEAQ (reference sequence). The CDR3 has 15 residues. In DNA, the CDR3 is TGTGCCAGCAGCCCATCGGGGTCCGGGGGAAACATTCAGTACTTC. Protein sequence: CASSPSGSGGNIQYF.

This clone has just a few counts. The chain couples TRBV9 to TRBJ1-2, with D possibly matching TRBD1 (5 bases). Trimming removed 5 bases at V and 4 bases at J, with 15 bases between. Germline V gene lookup returns CDR1 SGDLS and CDR2 YYNGEE. The CDR3 runs to 14 residues. The CDR3 DNA sequence: TGTGCCAGCAGTGGGACCGGAGGACTCTATGGCTACACCTTC. Translating it yields CASSGTGGLYGYTF.

The chain uses TRBV29-1 and TRBJ2-5; the D is unclear. CDR3 size: 11 residues. Germline values: CDR1 SQVTM, CDR2 ANQGSEA. Trimming took 7 bases from V and 4 from J, leaving 10 bases between them. The CDR3 region is CSGFRGETQYF. CDR3 in DNA: TGCAGCGGCTTTCGAGGAGAGACCCAGTACTTC.

This clone has more than one count but fewer than ten. V is TRBV7-2 and J is TRBJ2-7; no clear D. V gave up 5 bases and J gave up 3 bases, with 14 bases separating them. The CDR3 is made up of 14 amino acids. Germline assignment: CDR1 SGHTA and CDR2 FQGNSA. CDR3 amino acids: CASSPRISSYEQYF. DNA for the CDR3: TGTGCCAGCAGCCCCCGAATCAGCAGCTACGAGCAGTACTTC.

This chain links TRBV5-1 with TRBJ2-5; D remains unclear. The germline V and J ends were trimmed by 0 bases and 1 base, with 10 bases remaining between them. The CDR3 covers 15 residues. Germline lookup yields CDR1 SGHRS and CDR2 YFSETQ. CDR3 sequence (DNA): TGCGCCAGCAGCTTGGCCCGAACTTTCCAAGAGACCCAGTACTTC. Its translation: CASSLARTFQETQYF.

This chain uses TRBV27 with TRBJ1-1; TRBD1 is a possible D gene (5 bases). CDR3 length: 17 amino acids. V lost 5 bases and J lost 4, with 23 bases in between. CDR1 and CDR2 from the germline V gene are MNHEY and SMNVEV (reference sequence). CDR3 sequence: CASSRQGVYGKSTEAFF. CDR3 sequence (DNA): TGTGCCAGCAGTCGCCAGGGCGTCTATGGTAAGAGCACTGAAGCTTTCTTT.

The gene calls are TRBV4-2 and TRBJ1-2; 8 positions agree with TRBD1. V shed 2 bases, J shed 4 bases, and the junction held 6 bases outside the gene matches. The germline V gene has CDR1 LGHNA and CDR2 YNFKEQ. CDR3 size: 15 residues. The CDR3 region has the DNA TGTGCCAGCAGCCAAACGGGACAGGACTCCTATGGCTACACCTTC. Translation gives CASSQTGQDSYGYTF.

The chain carries TRBV19 and TRBJ1-5; D is ambiguous. This CDR3 contains 15 residues. V lost 1 base to trimming and J lost 1 base, with 8 bases between them. Germline lookup yields CDR1 LNHDA and CDR2 SQIVND (reference sequence). The CDR3 region has the DNA TGTGCCAGTAGTATAGGGAGGCTGAGCAATCAGCCCCAGCATTTT. Amino acid sequence: CASSIGRLSNQPQHF. Supplemented by reference TRBV19 and TRBJ1-5, the full variable domain reads DGGITQSPKYLFRKEGQNVTLSCEQNLNHDAMYWYRQDPGQGLRLIYYSQIVNDFQKGDIAEGYSVSREKKESFPLTVTSAQKNPTAFYLCASSIGRLSNQPQHFGDGTRLSIL.

This rearrangement joins TRBV18 to TRBJ2-2; D is possibly TRBD2 (6 bases). The V gene lost 3 bases and the J gene lost 4 bases, with 15 bases spanning the gap. Germline assignment: CDR1 KGHSH and CDR2 LQKENI. The CDR3 has 16 residues. CDR3 coding DNA: TGTGCCAGCTCACCGTCCGGGGGATCGGGCACCGGGGAGCTGTTTTTT. Residues: CASSPSGGSGTGELFF.

The chain recombines TRBV7-9 with TRBJ2-5, with D perhaps TRBD1 (5 bases). The CDR3 is 15 amino acids. Trimming shortened V by 5 bases and J by 3 bases, and 16 bases separated the two germline ends. Germline CDR1 and CDR2: SEHNR and FQNEAQ (reference sequence). CDR3 bases: TGTGCCAGCAGCCGCGGTCGGACACCCGAAGAGACCCAGTACTTC. This codes for CASSRGRTPEETQYF.

The chain uses TRBV27 and TRBJ2-7; D may be TRBD1 (8 bases). Germline CDR1 reads MNHEY; CDR2 reads SMNVEV (reference sequence). The CDR3 totals 13 residues. Deletions cut 8 bases from V and 4 bases from J, with 15 bases between. CDR3 nucleotide sequence: TGTGCCAGCGCTTACAGGGGGGGGTACGAGCAGTACTTC. Protein product: CASAYRGGYEQYF.

This clone was counted only a few times. V is TRBV5-1 and J is TRBJ2-5, with D perhaps matching TRBD1 or TRBD2 (5 bases each). Per the germline V gene, CDR1 is SGHRS and CDR2 is YFSETQ. V lost 4 bases and J 2 bases, leaving 9 bases between the germline ends. The length of the CDR3 is 13 residues. In DNA, the CDR3 is TGCGCCAGCAGCGGGACGGGGCAAGAGACCCAGTACTTC. It yields the protein CASSGTGQETQYF. Full variable domain (remainder filled in from reference TRBV5-1 and TRBJ2-5): KAGVTQTPRYLIKTRGQQVTLSCSPISGHRSVSWYQQTPGQGLQFLFEYFSETQRNKGNFPGRFSGRQFSNSRSEMNVSTLELGDSALYLCASSGTGQETQYFGPGTRLLVL.

A single count supports this clone. V usage is TRBV7-9 and J usage is TRBJ2-1; perhaps TRBD2 as D (6 bases). V was trimmed by 6 bases and J by 6 bases, leaving 24 bases between them. The germline CDR1 and CDR2 sequences are SEHNR and FQNEAQ (reference sequence). CDR3 length: 17 amino acids. Here the CDR3 DNA reads TGTGCCAGCAGGTCCCAAAATTGGAGGGCGGATTCCAATGAGCAGTTCTTC. It codes for CASRSQNWRADSNEQFF.

There are many counts of this clone. The chain uses TRBV7-2 and TRBJ2-5, with TRBD1 as a possible D gene (5 bases). Trimming pared 7 bases from V and 1 base from J, leaving 16 bases between. In germline, CDR1 is SGHTA, CDR2 FQGNSA. The CDR3 loop spans 15 amino acids. The CDR3 DNA sequence: TGTGCCAGCACCTTTAATCCAGGGTCCCAAGAGACCCAGTACTTC. Amino acids: CASTFNPGSQETQYF.

With respect to this clone: Other DNA sequences of this sample code for an identical CDR3. This chain connects TRBV5-1 to TRBJ2-3; 14 bases line up with TRBD2. Per germline, CDR1 SGHRS and CDR2 YFSETQ. The length of the CDR3 is 18 residues. Unmatched junction bases numbered 4, after V lost 0 bases and J lost 1 base. CDR3 in amino acids: CASSLGGLAGGRTDTQYF. The CDR3 nucleotides are TGCGCCAGCAGCTTGGGAGGACTAGCGGGAGGACGCACAGATACGCAGTATTTT. The whole variable domain, filled in from reference TRBV5-1 and TRBJ2-3, reads KAGVTQTPRYLIKTRGQQVTLSCSPISGHRSVSWYQQTPGQGLQFLFEYFSETQRNKGNFPGRFSGRQFSNSRSEMNVSTLELGDSALYLCASSLGGLAGGRTDTQYFGPGTRLTVL.

This clone was recorded at least ten times. The V call is TRBV25-1, the J call TRBJ2-3; the D gene is possibly TRBD1 (5 bases). Germline V lookup: CDR1 MGHDK, CDR2 SYGVNS. The V end lost 4 bases, the J end lost 1 base, and 21 bases lay between the germline ends. This CDR3 has 18 amino acids. The CDR3 here is CASSASSYRQGGTDTQYF. The DNA of the CDR3 is TGTGCCAGCAGTGCAAGCAGCTACCGCCAGGGCGGCACAGATACGCAGTATTTT.

The rearrangement links TRBV15 to TRBJ2-1; 11 nucleotides line up with TRBD2. Germline lookup yields CDR1 LNHNV and CDR2 YYDKDF (reference sequence). The V gene end was trimmed by 1 base and the J gene end by 10 bases; junction bases not matched to a gene: 9. The CDR3 spans 16 residues. The CDR3 spells CATSRGLAGGPREQFF. The CDR3 coding sequence is TGTGCCACCAGCAGAGGATTAGCGGGAGGGCCTCGGGAGCAGTTCTTC.

This clone was found a few times. V is TRBV5-4 and J is TRBJ2-1; TRBD2 agrees at 11 bases. Germline-derived CDR1 and CDR2 are SGHNT and YYREEE (reference sequence). The CDR3 consists of 15 residues. The V gene end was trimmed by 4 bases and the J gene end by 3 bases; junction bases not matched to a gene: 3. CDR3 sequence (DNA): TGTGCCAGCAGCCCGCTAGCGGGAGGCTACAATGAGCAGTTCTTC. It encodes CASSPLAGGYNEQFF.

At least ten counts were recorded for this clone. The chain links TRBV9 to TRBJ2-5, with D possibly being TRBD2 (5 bases). The CDR3 covers 16 residues. Germline CDR1 SGDLS, CDR2 YYNGEE. V dropped 0 bases and J dropped 2 bases, with 14 bases sitting between them. The CDR3 DNA is TGTGCCAGCAGCGTAGCCCTTCTGAGGGATCAAGAGACCCAGTACTTC. This sequence encodes CASSVALLRDQETQYF.